The next 23 T cell receptor beta chains were all read from a single sample in a study of radiation and T cells in renal cell carcinoma. Time point noted: blood 4 weeks post-SBRT, at nephrectomy. As for treatment: 15 Gy SBRT to primary tumor, nephrectomy 4 weeks later. Measured with immunoSEQ multiplex PCR; TCRdb has only the in-frame clones, and not every one. The sample includes 97,000 or so clones, 75% to 85% seen only once; the top ten take approximately 7.3%. The sample in question was blood, obtained from a patient whose treatment included radiotherapy and nephrectomy. The receptor set was obtained from a man aged 60 to 69 with renal cell carcinoma.

This sequence joins TRBV6-1 and TRBJ1-2; 9 nucleotides line up with TRBD1. This CDR3 is built from 17 residues. V was pared by 3 bases and J by 4 bases, with 12 bases of the junction left unmatched. Germline V gene sequence: CDR1 MNHNS, CDR2 SASEGT. In DNA, the CDR3 is TGTGCCAGCAGTGATCTGGACAGGGGCTTAGGAGCCTATGGCTACACCTTC. The encoded protein is CASSDLDRGLGAYGYTF.

Only one count was recorded for this clone. This chain connects TRBV5-1 to TRBJ2-5; TRBD2 matches 10 bases. Germline values: CDR1 SGHRS, CDR2 YFSETQ. The CDR3 consists of 15 residues. V lost 6 bases to trimming and J lost 5 bases; unmatched junction nucleotides: 10. The CDR3 DNA is TGCGCCAGCAAACTATCAGGACTAGCGGAGGAGACCCAGTACTTC. Residues: CASKLSGLAEETQYF. The variable domain in full, completed from reference TRBV5-1 and TRBJ2-5, reads KAGVTQTPRYLIKTRGQQVTLSCSPISGHRSVSWYQQTPGQGLQFLFEYFSETQRNKGNFPGRFSGRQFSNSRSEMNVSTLELGDSALYLCASKLSGLAEETQYFGPGTRLLVL.

This clone was observed a few times. V usage is TRBV19 and J usage is TRBJ2-1, with 7 bases aligning to TRBD2. The CDR3 has 15 amino acids. J gave up 3 bases and V 1 base, and 3 bases lay outside the gene matches. Germline V gives CDR1 LNHDA, CDR2 SQIVND (reference sequence). CDR3 loop: CASSIAPSGYNEQFF. Written as DNA, the CDR3 is TGTGCCAGTAGTATAGCCCCTAGCGGCTACAATGAGCAGTTCTTC.

The rearrangement uses TRBV7-9 and TRBJ2-7; D may correspond to TRBD1 or TRBD2 (6 bases each). The CDR3 totals 13 residues. The V and J ends lost 3 bases and 7 bases respectively, with 13 bases between them. Germline V gene data show CDR1 as SEHNR and CDR2 as FQNEAQ (reference sequence). CDR3 sequence (DNA): TGTGCCAGCAGCTTCGCCGGGGGCGGAGAGCAGTACTTC. It yields the protein CASSFAGGGEQYF.

The CDR3 nucleotides read TGTGCCAGTAGCCGACAGGGGACCTACGAGCAGTACTTC. Encoded protein: CASSRQGTYEQYF. The gene calls are TRBV19 and TRBJ2-7; 8 nucleotides match TRBD1. V lost 6 bases to trimming and J lost 2 bases; unmatched junction nucleotides: 3. Germline V CDR1 and CDR2: LNHDA, SQIVND (reference sequence). The CDR3 consists of 13 residues.

The chain recombines TRBV6-1 with TRBJ2-5; TRBD2 is a possible D gene (7 bases). Germline values: CDR1 MNHNS, CDR2 SASEGT. V was clipped by 5 bases and J by 1 base, with 14 bases between them. The CDR3 loop spans 15 amino acids. CDR3 in amino acids: CASSRSGGAQETQYF. DNA of the CDR3: TGTGCCAGCAGTCGATCTGGGGGGGCCCAAGAGACCCAGTACTTC.

V and J are TRBV4-1 and TRBJ2-2; a possible D gene is TRBD1 (6 bases). Germline CDR1 is MGHRA and CDR2 is YSYEKL. The CDR3 sequence is 18 residues long. Trimming cost V 3 bases and J 5 bases, with 22 bases left between them. The CDR3 reads CASSHPQAGLRGTGELFF. As DNA, the CDR3 is TGCGCCAGCAGCCATCCCCAGGCGGGTCTAAGGGGGACCGGGGAGCTGTTTTTT.

The gene calls are TRBV28 and TRBJ2-5; D call uncertain. V was pared by 1 base and J by 1 base, with 4 bases between. CDR1 is MDHEN, CDR2 SYDVKM, per germline. The CDR3 totals 13 residues. The CDR3 here is CASSLFPQETQYF. The CDR3 DNA reads TGTGCCAGCAGTTTATTTCCCCAAGAGACCCAGTACTTC.

This sequence joins TRBV18 and TRBJ2-7, with D perhaps matching TRBD2 (6 bases). The length of the CDR3 is 16 residues. The germline V gene has CDR1 KGHSH and CDR2 LQKENI. V lost 1 base and J 2 bases, leaving 15 bases between the germline ends. CDR3 sequence (DNA): TGTGCCAGCTCACCACAGGGGACTCTTCTGACCTACGAGCAGTACTTC. Its translation: CASSPQGTLLTYEQYF.

The rearrangement joins TRBV29-1 to TRBJ2-3, with a possible D match to TRBD2 (7 bases). This CDR3 has 17 amino acids. The V gene's germline CDR1 is SQVTM and CDR2 ANQGSEA. Trimming cost V 0 bases and J 3 bases, with 19 bases left between them. Written as DNA, the CDR3 is TGCAGCGTTGAAGACATCCTCGGGGGGCGAAGAACAGATACGCAGTATTTT. This encodes CSVEDILGGRRTDTQYF.

The genes are TRBV28 and TRBJ1-1; D call uncertain. Trimming removed 4 bases from V and 4 bases from J, with 13 bases in between. The CDR3 has 14 amino acids. Germline CDR1 and CDR2: MDHEN and SYDVKM. CDR3 bases: TGTGCCAGCAGTTCCCCAGGTTGGGCCACTGAAGCTTTCTTT. Its protein product is CASSSPGWATEAFF.

The chain combines TRBV10-1 with TRBJ2-1; D is ambiguous. CDR3 length: 15 residues. Germline-derived CDR1 and CDR2 are WNHNN and SYGVQD (reference sequence). V dropped 2 bases and J dropped 5 bases, with 13 bases sitting between them. This CDR3 is CASSEKGLENNEQFF. The CDR3 nucleotides are TGCGCCAGCAGTGAGAAGGGTCTGGAAAACAATGAGCAGTTCTTC.

V and J are TRBV2 and TRBJ2-2; 9 bases match TRBD2. Per the germline V gene, CDR1 is SNHLY and CDR2 is FYNNEI. The CDR3 has 16 amino acids. The trim removed 2 bases at V and 4 bases at J, leaving 5 bases unmatched. The CDR3 coding sequence is TGTGCCAGCAGTGAATTTACTAGCGGGCTCACCGGGGAGCTGTTTTTT. This sequence encodes CASSEFTSGLTGELFF.

The CDR3 nucleotides read TGTGCCAGTACTCAAGCCGGGGCCTACGGTGAGCAGTTCTTC. It codes for CASTQAGAYGEQFF. The chain is built from TRBV19 and TRBJ2-1; TRBD1 or TRBD2 may be the D gene (5 bases each). V dropped 7 bases and J dropped 9 bases, with 19 bases sitting between them. CDR3 length: 14 amino acids. The V gene's germline CDR1 is LNHDA and CDR2 SQIVND (reference sequence).

The J gene is TRBJ2-7, the V gene TRBV5-3; 7 bases match TRBD1. TRBV5-3 is annotated as an ORF whose role is uncertain. The V and J ends lost 10 bases and 2 bases, in that order; junction bases with no gene match: 6. There are 12 residues in the CDR3. The CDR3 nucleotides are TGTGCCGCGGTGGGACAGACCTACGAGCAGTACTTC. It translates to CAAVGQTYEQYF.

The chain carries TRBV7-6 and TRBJ2-5; 12 positions agree with TRBD2. V was pared by 4 bases and J by 2 bases, with 5 bases of the junction left unmatched. This CDR3 is 16 amino acids long. Looked up from germline, CDR1 is SGHVS and CDR2 is FNYEAQ. The CDR3 nucleotides read TGTGCCAGCAGCTCGCGACTAGCGGGAGAGCAAGAGACCCAGTACTTC. Amino acid sequence: CASSSRLAGEQETQYF.

The chain uses TRBV7-2 and TRBJ2-7; TRBD2 is a possible D gene (6 bases). The CDR3 is made up of 15 amino acids. Germline values: CDR1 SGHTA, CDR2 FQGNSA. V lost 1 base and J 3 bases, leaving 13 bases between the germline ends. The CDR3 loop is CASSLGGTILYEQYF. The CDR3 region has the DNA TGTGCCAGCAGCTTAGGCGGGACCATTCTCTACGAGCAGTACTTC.

The chain links TRBV7-8 to TRBJ2-5; TRBD2 aligns across 10 bases. V lost 1 base to trimming and J lost 4 bases; unmatched junction nucleotides: 3. The germline V gene has CDR1 SGHVS and CDR2 FQNEAQ. This CDR3 has 15 amino acids. The CDR3 protein is CASSLVLAGGETQYF. The CDR3 DNA follows: TGTGCCAGCAGCTTAGTTTTAGCGGGAGGAGAGACCCAGTACTTC. Full variable domain (rest looked up from reference TRBV7-8 and TRBJ2-5): GAGVSQSPRYKVAKRGQDVALRCDPISGHVSLFWYQQALGQGPEFLTYFQNEAQLDKSGLPSDRFFAERPEGSVSTLKIQRTQQEDSAVYLCASSLVLAGGETQYFGPGTRLLVL.

CDR3 sequence: CASSLGQGYEKLFF. The CDR3 DNA is TGTGCCAGCAGTTTGGGACAGGGCTACGAAAAACTGTTTTTT. The chain combines TRBV28 with TRBJ1-4, with TRBD1 matching 9 bases. V was pared by 3 bases and J by 8 bases, with 4 bases of the junction left unmatched. Germline assignment: CDR1 MDHEN and CDR2 SYDVKM. This CDR3 has 14 amino acids.

This clone has a single count. The chain employs TRBV5-4 and TRBJ1-4; 9 nucleotides agree with TRBD1. V dropped 2 bases and J dropped 4; count of bases not matched to a gene: 3. Germline values: CDR1 SGHNT, CDR2 YYREEE (reference sequence). There are 15 residues in the CDR3. CDR3 sequence: CASSFTGGGNEKLFF. The CDR3 DNA sequence: TGTGCCAGCAGCTTCACAGGGGGCGGTAATGAAAAACTGTTTTTT.

CDR3 in DNA: TGTGCCAGTAGTATAGCCTTTAGCGGGAGAGGAACCACAGATACGCAGTATTTT. Protein product: CASSIAFSGRGTTDTQYF. The chain recombines TRBV19 with TRBJ2-3, with TRBD2 matching 9 bases. The V and J ends lost 1 base and 2 bases, in that order; junction bases with no gene match: 10. This CDR3 region has 18 residues. Germline values: CDR1 LNHDA, CDR2 SQIVND (reference sequence).

This clone was recorded a few times. The J gene is TRBJ1-4, the V gene TRBV5-4; the D is unclear. Germline CDR1 SGHNT, CDR2 YYREEE (reference sequence). With 0 bases removed from V and 8 bases from J, the gap between germline ends came to 14 bases. This CDR3 is built from 15 residues. The CDR3 nucleotides read TGTGCCAGCAGCTTGGACCTGGCAGACGCAGAAAAACTGTTTTTT. Translated: CASSLDLADAEKLFF.

V and J are TRBV5-1 and TRBJ2-7, with 10 bases identical to TRBD1. With V trimmed by 3 bases and J by 9 bases, 12 bases remained unmatched. The CDR3 sequence is 15 residues long. In germline, CDR1 is SGHRS, CDR2 YFSETQ. CDR3 sequence: CASSSTGGPAVAQYF. For the CDR3, the DNA is TGCGCCAGCAGCTCGACAGGGGGCCCAGCGGTGGCGCAGTACTTC.